The 5 T cell receptor beta chains reported below all come from one sample, sequenced in a study of blood T cell repertoires in COVID-19. The protocol was immunoSEQ multiplex PCR, while the TCRdb copy is restricted to in-frame clones and leaves out a portion. The sample lists some 200,000 clones; 82% were seen once. The specimen sequenced was peripheral blood. The receptor source for this set is a human donor with acute or convalescent COVID-19. The donor label of this sample is uncertain.

There are a few counts of this clone. The V gene is TRBV4-1, the J gene TRBJ1-1, with a weak D call TRBD1 (6 bases). Per germline, CDR1 MGHRA and CDR2 YSYEKL. V lost 4 bases and J 4 bases, leaving 13 bases between the germline ends. The CDR3 totals 14 residues. CDR3 region: CASSLQGGSTEAFF. Here the CDR3 DNA reads TGCGCCAGCAGCCTTCAAGGGGGTTCCACTGAAGCTTTCTTT.

Only a few counts were recorded for this clone. The rearrangement joins TRBV3-1 (or the pseudogene TRBV3-2) to TRBJ1-6; TRBD1 matches 8 bases. The CDR3 is 14 amino acids. Germline V lookup: CDR1 LGHDT, CDR2 YNNKEL (reference sequence). The ends lost 2 bases at V and 10 bases at J; junction bases unmatched: 4. CDR3 protein: CASSQQGAESPLHF. CDR3 nucleotide sequence: TGTGCCAGCAGCCAACAGGGGGCGGAATCACCCCTCCACTTT.

The V and J genes are TRBV2 and TRBJ2-3; 12 bases align to TRBD2. Germline CDR1 and CDR2: SNHLY and FYNNEI. With V trimmed by 5 bases and J by 6 bases, 6 bases remained unmatched. The CDR3 runs 15 residues. The DNA of the CDR3 is TGTGCCAGCAGTTATCTAGCGGGGGGGAGGGATACGCAGTATTTT. It is translated as CASSYLAGGRDTQYF.

The V and J genes are TRBV28 and TRBJ1-4; 7 bases are shared with TRBD1. The CDR3 is made up of 15 amino acids. J gave up 8 bases and V 5 bases, and 11 bases lay outside the gene matches. Germline V CDR1 and CDR2: MDHEN, SYDVKM. The CDR3 is CASSTRTGLGEKLFF. In DNA, the CDR3 is TGTGCCAGCAGTACGCGGACAGGCCTGGGAGAAAAACTGTTTTTT.

The J gene is TRBJ2-2, the V gene TRBV6-6, with 8 bases aligning to TRBD1. CDR3 length equals 15 residues. V shed 6 bases, J shed 4 bases, and the junction held 7 bases outside the gene matches. CDR1 and CDR2 from the germline V gene are MNHNY and SVGAGI (reference sequence). The CDR3 spells CASSKGQGATGELFF. The CDR3 coding sequence is TGTGCCAGCAGCAAAGGGCAGGGGGCCACCGGGGAGCTGTTTTTT.